The 16 T cell receptor beta chains below come from one sample, sequenced in a study of blood T cell repertoires in COVID-19. Generated by immunoSEQ multiplex PCR, the TCRdb table keeps only in-frame clones and is missing some. The repertoire holds more than 25,000 clones, with approximately 90% as singletons. The material sequenced was peripheral blood. The receptors stem from a man older than 75 with acute or convalescent COVID-19.

This clone was counted between two and nine times. The chain joins TRBV2 to TRBJ2-7; 13 nucleotides line up with TRBD2. Looked up from germline, CDR1 is SNHLY and CDR2 is FYNNEI. After removal of 6 bases from V and 3 bases from J, the junction contained 5 bases not matched to a gene. The CDR3 is made up of 15 amino acids. This CDR3 reads CASRGLAGFRYEQYF. The CDR3 region has the DNA TGTGCCAGCAGGGGACTAGCGGGGTTCCGCTACGAGCAGTACTTC. Full variable domain (missing parts from reference TRBV2 and TRBJ2-7): EPEVTQTPSHQVTQMGQEVILRCVPISNHLYFYWYRQILGQKVEFLVSFYNNEISEKSEIFDDQFSVERPDGSNFTLKIRSTKLEDSAMYFCASRGLAGFRYEQYFGPGTRLTVT.

The J gene is TRBJ1-3, the V gene TRBV27, with TRBD1 matching 9 bases. This CDR3 contains 15 residues. The germline V gene has CDR1 MNHEY and CDR2 SMNVEV (reference sequence). Unmatched junction bases numbered 10, after V lost 5 bases and J lost 8 bases. As DNA, the CDR3 is TGTGCCAGCAGTGTCTACAGGGGGCAAAGGGACACCATATATTTT. The encoded protein is CASSVYRGQRDTIYF.

This rearrangement joins TRBV2 to TRBJ2-1; 12 bases are shared with TRBD2. Germline CDR1 SNHLY, CDR2 FYNNEI. Germline trimming cut 6 bases from V and 0 bases from J; bases unmatched to any gene: 9. The CDR3 extends over 18 amino acids. This CDR3 reads CASSVLAGGSSSYNEQFF. CDR3 DNA sequence: TGTGCCAGCAGCGTACTAGCGGGGGGTTCGAGCTCCTACAATGAGCAGTTCTTC.

The CDR3 protein is CASSSTGEGQPQHF. The CDR3 DNA follows: TGTGCCAGCAGCTCGACAGGGGAAGGACAGCCCCAGCATTTT. The chain combines TRBV5-6 with TRBJ1-5, with TRBD1 matching 8 bases. The CDR3 extends over 14 amino acids. The V segment lost 3 bases and the J segment 7 bases; nucleotides outside the gene matches: 6. Germline assignment: CDR1 SGHDT and CDR2 YYEEEE.

The chain is built from TRBV5-1 and TRBJ1-4; no reliable D call. The CDR3 has 14 residues. Trimming pared 3 bases from V and 5 bases from J, leaving 11 bases between. From germline, CDR1 is SGHRS and CDR2 YFSETQ. CDR3: CASSSLGLNEKLFF. The CDR3 coding sequence is TGCGCCAGCAGCTCCCTAGGTCTAAATGAAAAACTGTTTTTT.

The CDR3 loop reads CASSLRGLSNQPQHF. CDR3 in DNA: TGTGCCAGCAGCCTGAGGGGGCTGAGCAATCAGCCCCAGCATTTT. The chain couples TRBV7-8 to TRBJ1-5, with 7 nucleotides matching TRBD1. Germline V gene sequence: CDR1 SGHVS, CDR2 FQNEAQ. V gave up 5 bases and J gave up 1 base; unmatched junction bases: 5. The CDR3 is 15 amino acids.

The chain carries TRBV7-3 and TRBJ2-7, with 8 bases that match TRBD2. The CDR3 loop spans 15 amino acids. The junction had 3 bases not matched to a gene; V was cut back by 0 bases and J by 2 bases. Germline lookup yields CDR1 SGHTA and CDR2 FQGTGA. CDR3 nucleotides: TGTGCCAGCAGCTTAACGGGGACTAGTCCCTACGAGCAGTACTTC. Its translation: CASSLTGTSPYEQYF.

The chain uses TRBV5-1 and TRBJ1-1, with 8 bases fitting TRBD1. The CDR3 runs 15 residues. Unmatched junction bases numbered 6, after V lost 4 bases and J lost 1 base. The germline CDR1 and CDR2 sequences are SGHRS and YFSETQ. The DNA for the CDR3 is TGCGCCAGCAGCCCCCAGGGGGCCCAGAACACTGAAGCTTTCTTT. It encodes CASSPQGAQNTEAFF.

The chain joins TRBV19 to TRBJ2-3; 8 bases are a match to TRBD1. The V gene end was trimmed by 5 bases and the J gene end by 5 bases; junction bases not matched to a gene: 9. This CDR3 is 15 amino acids long. CDR1 is LNHDA and CDR2 is SQIVND in the germline V gene (reference sequence). The CDR3 loop is CASSQGARSVDTQYF. CDR3 bases: TGTGCCAGTAGTCAGGGGGCGCGAAGTGTAGATACGCAGTATTTT.

This chain links TRBV6-2 or TRBV6-3 with TRBJ2-3; 7 bases match TRBD2. Germline V gene lookup returns CDR1 MNHEY and CDR2 SVGEGT. The CDR3 spans 14 residues. V gave up 2 bases and J gave up 4 bases; unmatched junction bases: 3. CDR3 residues: CASSYLGGADTQYF. As DNA, the CDR3 is TGTGCCAGCAGTTACCTGGGGGGGGCAGATACGCAGTATTTT.

The chain recombines TRBV5-1 with TRBJ1-2, with D maybe TRBD1 (6 bases). Per germline, CDR1 SGHRS and CDR2 YFSETQ. Trimming pared 4 bases from V and 6 bases from J, leaving 13 bases between. This CDR3 contains 13 residues. The CDR3 DNA reads TGCGCCAGCAGCACATCCCAGGGGAATGGCTACACCTTC. It specifies CASSTSQGNGYTF.

V gene TRBV2 combines with J gene TRBJ1-2; 7 bases match TRBD1. V was clipped by 0 bases and J by 6 bases; unmatched bases: 7. The CDR3 loop spans 15 amino acids. The V gene's germline CDR1 is SNHLY and CDR2 FYNNEI. CDR3 amino acids: CASSEAGQGVNGYTF. CDR3 DNA sequence: TGTGCCAGCAGTGAAGCGGGGCAGGGGGTTAATGGCTACACCTTC.

The rearrangement joins TRBV10-1 to TRBJ2-1; weak D call: TRBD2 (5 bases). CDR1 WNHNN and CDR2 SYGVQD come from the germline V gene (reference sequence). The CDR3 totals 17 residues. The V and J ends lost 0 bases and 5 bases respectively, with 17 bases between them. The CDR3 nucleotides read TGCGCCAGCAGTGAGTCGATGAGGGTGGTAATTAACAATGAGCAGTTCTTC. It translates to CASSESMRVVINNEQFF.

The chain combines TRBV10-3 with TRBJ1-2, with D perhaps matching TRBD1 (6 bases). Trimming left V 2 bases short and J 8 bases short, with 15 bases between. The CDR3 length is 14 residues. Germline V CDR1 and CDR2: ENHRY, SYGVKD. CDR3 sequence reads: CAISETAGEGGYTF. CDR3 DNA: TGTGCCATCAGTGAGACGGCAGGGGAGGGAGGCTACACCTTC.

The chain combines TRBV29-1 with TRBJ2-5; perhaps TRBD2 as D (5 bases). V was clipped by 3 bases and J by 7 bases, with 15 bases between them. Germline CDR1 SQVTM, CDR2 ANQGSEA. The length of the CDR3 is 13 residues. As DNA, the CDR3 is TGCAGCGTTGATCCGGTAACTCGGGGGACCCAGTACTTC. Translation: CSVDPVTRGTQYF.

The chain combines TRBV5-1 with TRBJ1-4, with a weak D call TRBD1 (6 bases). CDR1 is SGHRS, CDR2 YFSETQ, per germline. This CDR3 has 16 amino acids. V was cut by 4 bases and J by 4 bases, with 17 bases left in between. CDR3 sequence reads: CASSPNPGQSNEKLFF. As DNA, the CDR3 is TGCGCCAGCAGCCCTAATCCCGGACAGAGTAATGAAAAACTGTTTTTT.